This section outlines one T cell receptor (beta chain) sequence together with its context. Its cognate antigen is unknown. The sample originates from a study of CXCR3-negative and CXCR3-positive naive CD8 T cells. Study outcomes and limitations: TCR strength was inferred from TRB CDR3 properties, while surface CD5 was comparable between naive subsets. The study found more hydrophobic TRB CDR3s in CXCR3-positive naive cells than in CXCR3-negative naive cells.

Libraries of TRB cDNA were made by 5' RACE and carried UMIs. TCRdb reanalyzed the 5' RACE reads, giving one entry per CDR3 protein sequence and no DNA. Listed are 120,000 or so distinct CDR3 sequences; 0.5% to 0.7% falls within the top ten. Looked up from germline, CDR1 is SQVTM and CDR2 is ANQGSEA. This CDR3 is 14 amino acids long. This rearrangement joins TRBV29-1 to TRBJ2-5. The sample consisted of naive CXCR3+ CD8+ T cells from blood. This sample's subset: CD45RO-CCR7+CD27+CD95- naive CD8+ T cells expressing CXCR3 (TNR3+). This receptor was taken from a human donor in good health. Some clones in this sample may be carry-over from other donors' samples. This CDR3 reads CSVEREDSIETQYF.